A few counts support the clone carrying this TCR beta chain. As yet, its antigen is unknown. Each sample yielded at least 5 micrograms of PBMC total RNA. There are 14 residues in the CDR3. The junction had 7 bases not matched to a gene; V was cut back by 6 bases and J by 4 bases. The germline CDR1 and CDR2 sequences are SQVTM and ANQGSEA. For the second PCR, which ran for 7 to 11 cycles, a sample-barcoded 5' primer and a J-beta primer mix were used. Each cDNA was tagged by a template-switch adaptor containing 12 random nucleotides. Using its own MiXCR run on the 5' RACE reads, TCRdb lists one record per CDR3 protein. The sample holds fewer than 2 million distinct CDR3 sequences, roughly two fifths seen once. These data are taken from a study of blood T cells in healthy people across ages. Overall study results and limits: Changes seen in expanded clonotypes were possibly confounded by donor CMV status left unknown.

The sample consisted of blood. V usage is TRBV29-1 and J usage is TRBJ2-1; 9 bases map to TRBD1. The source is a human donor in good health. CDR3 nucleotide sequence: TGCAGCGTCCGGGACAGGGCCGAGTACAATGAGCAGTTCTTC. Its protein product is CSVRDRAEYNEQFF.